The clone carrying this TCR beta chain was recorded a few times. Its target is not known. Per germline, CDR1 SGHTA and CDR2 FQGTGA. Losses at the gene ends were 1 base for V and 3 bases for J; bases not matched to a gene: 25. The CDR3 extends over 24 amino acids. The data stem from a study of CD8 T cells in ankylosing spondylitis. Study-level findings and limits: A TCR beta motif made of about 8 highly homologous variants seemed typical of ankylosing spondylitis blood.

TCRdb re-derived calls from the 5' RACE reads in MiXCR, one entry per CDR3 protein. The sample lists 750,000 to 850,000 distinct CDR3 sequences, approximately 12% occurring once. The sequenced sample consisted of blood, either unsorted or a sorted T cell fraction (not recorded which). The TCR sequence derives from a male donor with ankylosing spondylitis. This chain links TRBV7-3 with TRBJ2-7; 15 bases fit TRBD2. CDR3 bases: TGTGCCAGCAGCTTAATAGGACTAGCGGGGGGGCCGAGGTCGCGGGCGCTTGCAGTCTACGAGCAGTACTTC. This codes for CASSLIGLAGGPRSRALAVYEQYF.